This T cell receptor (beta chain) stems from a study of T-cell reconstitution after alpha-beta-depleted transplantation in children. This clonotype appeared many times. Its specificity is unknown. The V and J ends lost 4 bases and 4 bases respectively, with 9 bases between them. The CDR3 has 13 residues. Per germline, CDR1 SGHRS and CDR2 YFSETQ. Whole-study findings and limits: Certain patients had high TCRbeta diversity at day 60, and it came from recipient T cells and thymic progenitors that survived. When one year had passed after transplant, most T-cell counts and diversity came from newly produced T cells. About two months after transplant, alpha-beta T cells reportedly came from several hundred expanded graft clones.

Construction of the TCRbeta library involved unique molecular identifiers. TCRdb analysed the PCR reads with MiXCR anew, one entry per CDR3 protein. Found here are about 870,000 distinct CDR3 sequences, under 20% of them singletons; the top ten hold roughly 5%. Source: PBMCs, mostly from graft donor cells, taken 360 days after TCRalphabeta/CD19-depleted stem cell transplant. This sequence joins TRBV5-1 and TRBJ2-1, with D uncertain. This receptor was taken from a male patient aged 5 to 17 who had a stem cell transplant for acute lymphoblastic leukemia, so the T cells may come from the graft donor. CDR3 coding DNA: TGCGCCAGCAGCCTCGAAATTTACAATGAGCAGTTCTTC. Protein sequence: CASSLEIYNEQFF. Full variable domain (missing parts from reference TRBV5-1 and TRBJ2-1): KAGVTQTPRYLIKTRGQQVTLSCSPISGHRSVSWYQQTPGQGLQFLFEYFSETQRNKGNFPGRFSGRQFSNSRSEMNVSTLELGDSALYLCASSLEIYNEQFFGPGTRLTVL.